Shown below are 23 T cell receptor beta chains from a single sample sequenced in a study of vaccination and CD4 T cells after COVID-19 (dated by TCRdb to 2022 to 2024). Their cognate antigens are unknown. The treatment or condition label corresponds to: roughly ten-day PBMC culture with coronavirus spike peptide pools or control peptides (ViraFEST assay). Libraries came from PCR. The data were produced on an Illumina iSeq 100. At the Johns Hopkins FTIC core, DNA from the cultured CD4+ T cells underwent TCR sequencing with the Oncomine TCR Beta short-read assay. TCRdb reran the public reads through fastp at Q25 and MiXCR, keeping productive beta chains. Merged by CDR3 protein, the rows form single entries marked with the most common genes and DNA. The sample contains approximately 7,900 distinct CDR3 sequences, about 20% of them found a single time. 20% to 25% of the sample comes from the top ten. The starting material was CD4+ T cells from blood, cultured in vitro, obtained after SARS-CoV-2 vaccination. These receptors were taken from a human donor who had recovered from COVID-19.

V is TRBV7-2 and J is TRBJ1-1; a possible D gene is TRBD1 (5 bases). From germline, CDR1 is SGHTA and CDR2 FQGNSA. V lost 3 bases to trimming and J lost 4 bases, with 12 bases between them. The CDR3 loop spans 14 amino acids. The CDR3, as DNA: TGTGCCAGCAGCTTGGACATTGGGGCCACTGAAGCTTTCTTT. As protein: CASSLDIGATEAFF.

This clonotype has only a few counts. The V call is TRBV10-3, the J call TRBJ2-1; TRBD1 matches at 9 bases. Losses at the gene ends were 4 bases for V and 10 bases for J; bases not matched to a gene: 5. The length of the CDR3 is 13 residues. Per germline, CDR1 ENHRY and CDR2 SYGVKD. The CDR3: CAISGGQGGEQFF. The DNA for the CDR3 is TGTGCCATCAGTGGGGGACAGGGCGGCGAGCAGTTCTTC.

The CDR3 sequence is CASSLVAGLGTEAFF. In nucleotides, the CDR3 is TGTGCCAGCAGTTTAGTCGCAGGGTTAGGTACTGAAGCTTTCTTT. The chain joins TRBV27 to TRBJ1-1, with D perhaps matching TRBD1 (5 bases). Between the trimmed V and J ends, which lost 2 bases and 5 bases, there was a span of 15 bases. CDR1 is MNHEY, CDR2 SMNVEV, per germline (reference sequence). The CDR3 length is 15 residues.

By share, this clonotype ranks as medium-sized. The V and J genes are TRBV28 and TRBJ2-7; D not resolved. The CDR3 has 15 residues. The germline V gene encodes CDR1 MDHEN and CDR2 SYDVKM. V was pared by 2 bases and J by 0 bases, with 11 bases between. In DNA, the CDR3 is TGTGCCAGCAGTTTAGCCTCGGCTAGCTCCTACGAGCAGTACTTC. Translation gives CASSLASASSYEQYF.

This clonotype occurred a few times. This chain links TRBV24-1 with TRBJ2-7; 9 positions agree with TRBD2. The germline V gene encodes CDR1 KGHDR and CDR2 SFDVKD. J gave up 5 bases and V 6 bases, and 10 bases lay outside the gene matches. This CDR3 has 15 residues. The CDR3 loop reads CATSPSGIGIHEQYF. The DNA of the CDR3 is TGTGCCACCAGTCCTAGCGGGATAGGGATCCACGAGCAGTACTTC.

CDR3 residues: CASSAGHNEQFF. For the CDR3, the DNA is TGTGCCAGCAGTGCGGGACACAATGAGCAGTTCTTC. The V call is TRBV6-4, the J call TRBJ2-1; either TRBD1 or TRBD2 may supply D (5 bases each). The CDR3 runs to 12 residues. The V end was cut by 4 bases, the J end by 5 bases, with 6 bases between. CDR1 and CDR2 from the germline V gene are MRHNA and SNTAGT.

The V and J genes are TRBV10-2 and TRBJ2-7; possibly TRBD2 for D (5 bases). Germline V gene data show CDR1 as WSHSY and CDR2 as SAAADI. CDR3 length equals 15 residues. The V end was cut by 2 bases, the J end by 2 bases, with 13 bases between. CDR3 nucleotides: TGCGCCAGCAGTGAGAGTTCCCCGGGGACCTACGAGCAGTACTTC. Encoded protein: CASSESSPGTYEQYF.

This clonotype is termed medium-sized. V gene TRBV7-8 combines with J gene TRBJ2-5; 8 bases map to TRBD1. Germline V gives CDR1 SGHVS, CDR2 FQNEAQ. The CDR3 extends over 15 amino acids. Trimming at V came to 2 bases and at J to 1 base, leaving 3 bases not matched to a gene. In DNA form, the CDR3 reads TGTGCCAGCAGCTTACGGCAGGGGGCCCAAGAGACCCAGTACTTC. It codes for CASSLRQGAQETQYF.

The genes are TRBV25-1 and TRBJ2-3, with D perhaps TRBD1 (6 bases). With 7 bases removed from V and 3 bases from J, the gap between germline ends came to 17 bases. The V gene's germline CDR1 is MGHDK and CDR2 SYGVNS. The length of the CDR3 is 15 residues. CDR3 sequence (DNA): TGTGCCAGCACCCCAAGGGGGAGATTGACAGATACGCAGTATTTT. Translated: CASTPRGRLTDTQYF.

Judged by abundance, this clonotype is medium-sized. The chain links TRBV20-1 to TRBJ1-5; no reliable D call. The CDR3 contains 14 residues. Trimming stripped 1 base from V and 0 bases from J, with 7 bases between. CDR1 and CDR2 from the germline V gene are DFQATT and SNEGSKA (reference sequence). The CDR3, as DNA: TGCAGTGCTAGAGTGAGGGTTAGCAATCAGCCCCAGCATTTT. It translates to CSARVRVSNQPQHF.

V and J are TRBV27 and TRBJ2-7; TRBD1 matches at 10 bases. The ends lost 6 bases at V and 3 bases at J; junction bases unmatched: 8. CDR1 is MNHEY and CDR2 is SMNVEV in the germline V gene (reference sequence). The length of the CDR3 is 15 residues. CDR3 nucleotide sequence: TGTGCCAGCAGCCCCTGGAGGGACAGGGGCTACGAGCAGTACTTC. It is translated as CASSPWRDRGYEQYF.

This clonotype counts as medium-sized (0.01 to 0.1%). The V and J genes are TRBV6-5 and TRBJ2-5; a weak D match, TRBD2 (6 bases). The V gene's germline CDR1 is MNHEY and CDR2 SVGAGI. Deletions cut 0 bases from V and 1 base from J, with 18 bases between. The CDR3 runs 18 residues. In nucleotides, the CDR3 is TGTGCCAGCAGTTACTCGTATCTAGCGCTAAGACCCCAAGAGACCCAGTACTTC. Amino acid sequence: CASSYSYLALRPQETQYF.

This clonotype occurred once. The CDR3 DNA follows: TGTGCCAGCAGCAAAAGGGCCGCGAATTCACCCCTCCACTTT. As protein: CASSKRAANSPLHF. The rearrangement links TRBV21-1 to TRBJ1-6. TRBV21-1 is deemed a pseudogene. The length of the CDR3 is 14 residues.

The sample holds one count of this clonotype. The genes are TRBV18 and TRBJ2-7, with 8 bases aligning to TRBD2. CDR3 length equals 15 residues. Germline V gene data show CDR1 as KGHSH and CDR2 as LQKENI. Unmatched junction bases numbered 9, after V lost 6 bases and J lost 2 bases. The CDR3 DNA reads TGTGCCAGCTCTCGTTCGGGACTAGAAGCCTACGAGCAGTACTTC. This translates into CASSRSGLEAYEQYF.

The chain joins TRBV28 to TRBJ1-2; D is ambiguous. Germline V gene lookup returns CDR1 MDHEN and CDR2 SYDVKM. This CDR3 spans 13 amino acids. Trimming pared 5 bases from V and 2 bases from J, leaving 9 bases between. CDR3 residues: CASSKDPNYGYTF. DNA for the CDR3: TGTGCCAGCAGTAAAGACCCCAACTATGGCTACACCTTC.

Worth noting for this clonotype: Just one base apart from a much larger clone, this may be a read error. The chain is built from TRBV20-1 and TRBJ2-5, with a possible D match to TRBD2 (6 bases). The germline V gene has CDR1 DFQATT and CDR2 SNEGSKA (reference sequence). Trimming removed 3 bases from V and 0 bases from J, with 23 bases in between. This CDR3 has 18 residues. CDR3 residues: CSASKLFLAKRYQETQYF. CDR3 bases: TGCAGTGCTAGTAAACTTTTTCTAGCGAAAAGGTACCAAGAGACCCAGTACTTC.

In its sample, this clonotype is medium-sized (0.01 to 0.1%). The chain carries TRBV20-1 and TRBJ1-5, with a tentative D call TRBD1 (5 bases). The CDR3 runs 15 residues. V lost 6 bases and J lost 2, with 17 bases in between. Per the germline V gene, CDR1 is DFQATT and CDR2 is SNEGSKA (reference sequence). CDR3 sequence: CSAPRTMGGNQPQHF. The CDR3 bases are TGCAGTGCCCCCAGGACGATGGGGGGCAATCAGCCCCAGCATTTT.

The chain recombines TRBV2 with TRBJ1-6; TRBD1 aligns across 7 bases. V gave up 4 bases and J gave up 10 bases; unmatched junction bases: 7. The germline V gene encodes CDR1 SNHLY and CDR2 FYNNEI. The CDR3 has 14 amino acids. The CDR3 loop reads CASSGQGYRSPLHF. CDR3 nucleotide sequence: TGTGCCAGCAGTGGACAGGGTTATAGATCACCCCTCCACTTT.

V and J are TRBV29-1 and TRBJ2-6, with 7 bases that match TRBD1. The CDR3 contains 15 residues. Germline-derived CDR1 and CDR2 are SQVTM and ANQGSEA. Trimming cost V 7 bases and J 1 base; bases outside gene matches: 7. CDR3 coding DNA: TGCAGCGCGCGGACAGGCCCTTCTGGGGCCAACGTCCTGACTTTC. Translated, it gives CSARTGPSGANVLTF.

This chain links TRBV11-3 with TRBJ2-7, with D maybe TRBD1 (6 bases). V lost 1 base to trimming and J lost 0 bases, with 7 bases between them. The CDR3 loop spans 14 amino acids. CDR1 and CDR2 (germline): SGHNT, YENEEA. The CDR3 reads CASSLAGDSYEQYF. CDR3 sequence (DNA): TGTGCCAGCAGCTTAGCAGGGGACTCCTACGAGCAGTACTTC.

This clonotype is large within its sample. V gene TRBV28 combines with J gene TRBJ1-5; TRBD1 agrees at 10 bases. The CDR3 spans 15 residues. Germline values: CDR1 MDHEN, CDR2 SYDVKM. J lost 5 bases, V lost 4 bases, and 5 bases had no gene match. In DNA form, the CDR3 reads TGTGCCAGCAGTTCTCCGGGGACAGGGGATCAGCCCCAGCATTTT. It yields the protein CASSSPGTGDQPQHF. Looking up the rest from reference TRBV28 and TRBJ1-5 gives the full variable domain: DVKVTQSSRYLVKRTGEKVFLECVQDMDHENMFWYRQDPGLGLRLIYFSYDVKMKEKGDIPEGYSVSREKKERFSLILESASTNQTSMYLCASSSPGTGDQPQHFGDGTRLSIL.

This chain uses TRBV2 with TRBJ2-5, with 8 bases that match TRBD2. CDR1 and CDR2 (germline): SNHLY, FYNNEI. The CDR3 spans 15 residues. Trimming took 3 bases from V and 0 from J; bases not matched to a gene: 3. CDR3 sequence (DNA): TGTGCCAGCAGTGAGAGCGGGAGATACCAAGAGACCCAGTACTTC. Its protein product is CASSESGRYQETQYF.

The CDR3 bases are TGTGCCAGTAGTTTGGCGACAGGGACCTACGAGCAGTACTTC. Residues: CASSLATGTYEQYF. The V and J genes are TRBV19 and TRBJ2-7; TRBD1 agrees at 7 bases. The germline CDR1 and CDR2 sequences are LNHDA and SQIVND (reference sequence). This CDR3 has 14 residues. The junction had 6 bases not matched to a gene; V was cut back by 5 bases and J by 2 bases.